The rows below give T cell receptor beta chains drawn from one sample of a study of human T cells and chemical hapten exposure. TCRdb processed the RACE reads anew with MiXCR; each CDR3 protein has one entry. The top ten clones hold 2% to 3% of a sample with 50,000 to 75,000 distinct CDR3 sequences, approximately 10% of them seen once. The sequencing used whole blood, collected in connection with sensitization to the hapten diphenylcyclopropenone (DPC). These receptors were taken from a woman under 40 with alopecia areata. Some clones in this sample may be carry-over from other donors' samples. Both conserved end residues are part of each CDR3. D genes are given only for firm matches. Clone size is shown for a subset of rows, as once, few, many or a class of expanded clone.

TRBV11-2	TRBJ2-1	-	-	TGTGCCAGCAGCTTAGTGTCGAGCACCGAGCAGTTCTTC	CASSLVSSTEQFF
TRBV2	TRBJ2-5	many	-	TGTGCCAGCAGGCCCGGGACTTTCCAAGAGACCCAGTACTTC	CASRPGTFQETQYF
TRBV7-2	TRBJ2-7	few	-	TGTGCCAGCAGCTTAGGGCCTCGGGGGCCCTACGAGCAGTACTTC	CASSLGPRGPYEQYF
TRBV29-1	TRBJ1-1	-	TRBD1	TGCAGCGTTGCGGGGACAGACATTAAAGCTTTCTTT	CSVAGTDIKAFF
TRBV28	TRBJ1-2	many	TRBD1	TGTGCCAGCAGTTTGGGACAGGGGGCGCGTGGCTACACCTTC	CASSLGQGARGYTF
TRBV12-3/TRBV12-4	TRBJ2-3	few	TRBD2	TGTGCCAGTAACCCCGGGACTAGCTCGTCCACGCAGTATTTT	CASNPGTSSSTQYF
TRBV6-2/TRBV6-3	TRBJ2-1	-	-	TGTGCCAGCAGAACAGGGTTACGGGAGCAGTTCTTC	CASRTGLREQFF
TRBV4-3	TRBJ1-2	many	TRBD1	TGCGCCAGCAGCTACGACAGGGGGGACAACTATGGCTACACCTTC	CASSYDRGDNYGYTF
TRBV7-6	TRBJ2-5	many	-	TGTGCCAGCAGCCCAGGGGCGGTTTCGGAGACCCAGTACTTC	CASSPGAVSETQYF
TRBV20-1	TRBJ1-6	-	-	TGCAGTGCTAGAGTGCCGGTCCCAAATTCACCCCTCCACTTT	CSARVPVPNSPLHF
TRBV12-3/TRBV12-4	TRBJ1-6	many	-	TGTGCCAGCACCCTAAATAATTCACCCCTCCACTTT	CASTLNNSPLHF
TRBV29-1	TRBJ1-1	many	TRBD1	TGCAGCGTGCTGACAGGGGGAATGAACACTGAAGCTTTCTTT	CSVLTGGMNTEAFF
TRBV5-1	TRBJ1-4	many	-	TGCGCCAGCAGCTTGGGGGCAGGCCCTAATGAAAAACTGTTTTTT	CASSLGAGPNEKLFF
TRBV5-4	TRBJ2-1	-	-	TGTGCCATCCAATCGGGGGACTCCTACAATGAGCAGTTCTTC	CAIQSGDSYNEQFF
TRBV24-1	TRBJ2-3	many	-	TGTGCCACCAGTGATCCCCAATCGGCAGATACGCAGTATTTT	CATSDPQSADTQYF
TRBV5-1	TRBJ2-6	few	-	TGCGCCAGCAGCTTGGGGGGCAGTGACAGCTCTGGGGCCAACGTCCTGACTTTC	CASSLGGSDSSGANVLTF
TRBV6-6	TRBJ1-1	many	TRBD1	TGTGCCAGCAGTTACCCAACACGACAGGGGGCGAGTACTGAAGCTTTCTTT	CASSYPTRQGASTEAFF
TRBV5-5	TRBJ1-5	many	-	TGTGCCAGCAGCTTGGCCATGAATCAGCCCCAGCATTTT	CASSLAMNQPQHF